This TCR beta chain comes out of a study of Ad26.COV2.S vaccination and SARS-CoV-2 variants. In the study overall: The COV1001 Ad26.COV2.S trial arm included the donor. The study, taken as a whole, reports: Spike-specific responses of CD8+ and CD4+ T cells were reported to display substantial breadth after vaccination.

Sequenced by immunoSEQ multiplex PCR; TCRdb stores in-frame clones only, minus some. In the table there are hundreds of thousands of clones, about 91% of which are singletons. Notes on this clone: Its target is not known.

Treatment noted: some 20 received Ad26.COV2.S at low or high dose, single or two shots; about 5 received placebo; per-sample allocation not given. Samples came from day 63 after the first vaccine or placebo injection. This adult donor, from Boston, was 18-55 years old. This sequence was found in a person between 18 and 60 years old who received the Ad26.COV2.S COVID-19 vaccine or a placebo. Specimen: peripheral blood, collected in a trial of Ad26.COV2.S vaccine versus placebo.

The CDR3 region is CASSAGTDGYTF. Written as DNA, the CDR3 is TGTGCCAGCAGCGCCGGGACGGATGGCTACACCTTC. V gene TRBV9 combines with J gene TRBJ1-2; a weak D match, TRBD1 (5 bases). The CDR3 length is 12 residues. Trimming cost V 3 bases and J 6 bases, with 9 bases left between them. Germline CDR1 reads SGDLS; CDR2 reads YYNGEE.